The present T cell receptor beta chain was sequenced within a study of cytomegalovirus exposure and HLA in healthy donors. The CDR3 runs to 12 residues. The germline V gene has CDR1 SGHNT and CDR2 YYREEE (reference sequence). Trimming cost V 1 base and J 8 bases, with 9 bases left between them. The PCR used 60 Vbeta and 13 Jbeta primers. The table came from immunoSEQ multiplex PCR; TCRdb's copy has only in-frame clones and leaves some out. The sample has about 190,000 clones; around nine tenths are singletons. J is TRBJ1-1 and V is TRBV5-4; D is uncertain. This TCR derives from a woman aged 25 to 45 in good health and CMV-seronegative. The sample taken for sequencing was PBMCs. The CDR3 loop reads CASSLSVQEAFF. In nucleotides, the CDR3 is TGTGCCAGCAGCTTGTCGGTACAGGAAGCTTTCTTT. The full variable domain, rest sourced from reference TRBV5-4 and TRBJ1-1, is ETGVTQSPTHLIKTRGQQVTLRCSSQSGHNTVSWYQQALGQGPQFIFQYYREEENGRGNFPPRFSGLQFPNYSSELNVNALELDDSALYLCASSLSVQEAFFGQGTRLTVV.